This TCR beta chain was sequenced during a study of T cell responses to AZD1222 COVID-19 vaccine. Per the germline V gene, CDR1 is LNHDA and CDR2 is SQIVND (reference sequence). CDR3 length equals 15 residues. Trimming left V 3 bases short and J 1 base short, with 12 bases between. Assay used: immunoSEQ multiplex PCR; TCRdb lists only in-frame clones, some missing. The sample has roughly 77,000 clones, more than 90% seen once; the top ten hold 5.2%. The chain employs TRBV19 and TRBJ1-1, with a tentative D call TRBD1 (6 bases). The sample in question was peripheral blood, obtained on day 0 of AZD1222 vaccination. This clonotype originated in an adult in good health. The CDR3 DNA reads TGTGCCAGTAGTATGACTGACAGGAAGAACACTGAAGCTTTCTTT. Protein sequence: CASSMTDRKNTEAFF.